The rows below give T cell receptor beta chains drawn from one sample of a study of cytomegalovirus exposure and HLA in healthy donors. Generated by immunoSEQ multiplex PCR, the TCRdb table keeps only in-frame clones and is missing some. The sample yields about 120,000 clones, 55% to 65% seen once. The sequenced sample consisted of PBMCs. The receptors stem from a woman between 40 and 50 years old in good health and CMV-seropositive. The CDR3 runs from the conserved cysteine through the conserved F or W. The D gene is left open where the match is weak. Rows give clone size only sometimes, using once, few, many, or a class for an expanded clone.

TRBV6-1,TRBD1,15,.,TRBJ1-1,TGTGCCAGCAGTTTCCGGGACAGGGTCAACACTGAAGCTTTCTTT,CASSFRDRVNTEAFF
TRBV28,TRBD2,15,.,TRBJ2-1,TGTGCCAGCGACGCAGCGGTAGCGGGAGGCAATGAGCAGTTCTTC,CASDAAVAGGNEQFF
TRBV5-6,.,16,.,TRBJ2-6,TGTGCCAGCAGCATCAGGTGGTCCTCTGGGGCCAACGTCCTGACTTTC,CASSIRWSSGANVLTF
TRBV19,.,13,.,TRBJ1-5,TGTGCCAGTACCGTGGGGGGGCCTCAGCCCCAGCATTTT,CASTVGGPQPQHF
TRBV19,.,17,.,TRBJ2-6,TGTGCCAGTAGTATCTTTGGTAGCGTCTCCGGGGCCAACGTCCTGACTTTC,CASSIFGSVSGANVLTF
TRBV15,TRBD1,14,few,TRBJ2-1,TGTGCCACCAGCAGACGGACAGGGGTAAATGAGCAGTTCTTC,CATSRRTGVNEQFF
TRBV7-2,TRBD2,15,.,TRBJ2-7,TGTGCCAGCACCCAGACTAGCGGTAGAAGAGGGGAGCAGTACTTC,CASTQTSGRRGEQYF
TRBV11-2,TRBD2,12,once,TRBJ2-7,TGTGCCAGCACCTTAGCGGGGTTCGAGCAGTACTTC,CASTLAGFEQYF
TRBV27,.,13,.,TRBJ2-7,TGTGCCAGCAGTGACTCTGGCTCCTACGAGCAGTACTTC,CASSDSGSYEQYF
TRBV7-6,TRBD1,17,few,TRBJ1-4,TGTGCCAGCAGCCCTGAAGACAGGGCCGTTGAGACGGGGGAACTGTTTTTT,CASSPEDRAVETGELFF
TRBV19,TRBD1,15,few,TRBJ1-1,TGTGCCAGTAGTATCCCAGGGGGGCTACACACTGAAGCTTTCTTT,CASSIPGGLHTEAFF
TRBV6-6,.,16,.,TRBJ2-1,TGTGCCAGCAAGTCCACAGCTTCTCTCTCCTACAATGAGCAGTTCTTC,CASKSTASLSYNEQFF
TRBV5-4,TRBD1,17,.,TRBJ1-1,TGTGCCAGCAGCTTGGAGGGACAGGGGGCGCAGAACACTGAAGCTTTCTTT,CASSLEGQGAQNTEAFF
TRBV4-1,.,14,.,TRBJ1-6,TGCGCCAGCAGCCGGCAGGGGACTAATTCACCCCTCCACTTT,CASSRQGTNSPLHF
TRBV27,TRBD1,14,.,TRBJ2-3,TGTGCCAGTTACCGGGACAGCCTAAGAGATACGCAGTATTTT,CASYRDSLRDTQYF
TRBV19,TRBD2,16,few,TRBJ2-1,TGTGCCAGTGCTATCGACTTAGCGGGAAGCTACAATGAGCAGTTCTTC,CASAIDLAGSYNEQFF
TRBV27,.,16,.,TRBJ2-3,TGTGCCAGCAGTCCCCAGGGTTTTGGGGGGACAGATACGCAGTATTTT,CASSPQGFGGTDTQYF
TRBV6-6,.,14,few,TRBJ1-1,TGTGCCAGCAGTTTCCGGGGGGGTGACACTGAAGCTTTCTTT,CASSFRGGDTEAFF
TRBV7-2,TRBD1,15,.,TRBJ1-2,TGTGCCAGCAGCTCCAAGACAGGGCTGGGCTATGGCTACACCTTC,CASSSKTGLGYGYTF
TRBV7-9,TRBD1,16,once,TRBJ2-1,TGTGCCAGCAGCCCGCCGAACAGGGGCAAGGTCAATGAGCAGTTCTTC,CASSPPNRGKVNEQFF
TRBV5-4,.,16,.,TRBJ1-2,TGTGCCAGCAGCTCCCGGACTGAACAATACTTCTATGGCTACACCTTC,CASSSRTEQYFYGYTF
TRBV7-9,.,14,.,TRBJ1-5,TGTGCCAGCAGCTTAGACAGAGCCAATCAGCCCCAGCATTTT,CASSLDRANQPQHF
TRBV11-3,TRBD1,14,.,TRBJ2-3,TGTGCCAGCAGCTCCGAGACAGGGACAGATACGCAGTATTTT,CASSSETGTDTQYF
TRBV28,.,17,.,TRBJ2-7,TGTGCCAGCAGTCCGTTCACAGGGATGATTTTAAGTTACGAGCAGTACTTC,CASSPFTGMILSYEQYF
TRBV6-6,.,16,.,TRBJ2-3,TGTGCCAGCGTAAGATCTACAGCATCTAGCACAGATACGCAGTATTTT,CASVRSTASSTDTQYF
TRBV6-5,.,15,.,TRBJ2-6,TGTGCCAGCAGTCCTACAGGGTACTCGGCCAACGTCCTGACTTTC,CASSPTGYSANVLTF
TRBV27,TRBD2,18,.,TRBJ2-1,TGTGCCAGCAGTTTATCGTCGGCGGGAGGGCCCTCCTACAATGAGCAGTTCTTC,CASSLSSAGGPSYNEQFF
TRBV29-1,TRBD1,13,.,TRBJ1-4,TGCAGCGCACGGACAGGGGTGGATGAAAAACTGTTTTTT,CSARTGVDEKLFF
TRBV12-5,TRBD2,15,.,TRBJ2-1,TGTGCTAGTGGCGGAAGCGGGGTACGGGACAATGAGCAGTTCTTC,CASGGSGVRDNEQFF
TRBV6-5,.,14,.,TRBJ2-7,TGTGCCAGCAGTCCCGGGACTGGTTACTACGAGCAGTACTTC,CASSPGTGYYEQYF
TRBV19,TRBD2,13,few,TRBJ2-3,TGTGCCAGTAGTACGCTAGCGGGGGATACGCAGTATTTT,CASSTLAGDTQYF
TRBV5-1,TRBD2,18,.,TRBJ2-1,TGCGCCAGCAGCTCGGGACTAGCGGGAGGGAGCTCCTACAATGAGCAGTTCTTC,CASSSGLAGGSSYNEQFF
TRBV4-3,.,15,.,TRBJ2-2,TGCGCCAGCAGCCAAGACAGGGCAAACACCGGGGAGCTGTTTTTT,CASSQDRANTGELFF
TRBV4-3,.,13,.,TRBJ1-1,TGCGCCAGCAGCGAGGCAGGGGTGAGTGAAGCTTTCTTT,CASSEAGVSEAFF
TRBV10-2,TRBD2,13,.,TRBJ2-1,TGCGCCACCGCGAGCGGGAGTTGGTATGAGCAGTTCTTC,CATASGSWYEQFF
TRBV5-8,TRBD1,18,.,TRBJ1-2,TGTGCCAGCAGCTTGAAGGACAGGCTAAGGGCCATCAACTATGGCTACACCTTC,CASSLKDRLRAINYGYTF
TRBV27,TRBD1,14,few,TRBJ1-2,TGTGCCAGCAGCCCTAACAGGGGCCCTAGCGGCTACACCTTC,CASSPNRGPSGYTF
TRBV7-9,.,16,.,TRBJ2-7,TGTTCCAGCAGCCATCCCCGACTTGCGGGGACGGACGAGCAGTACTTC,CSSSHPRLAGTDEQYF
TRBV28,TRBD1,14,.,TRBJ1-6,TGTGCCAGCAGGTCCGGACAGGAGGATTCACCCCTCCACTTT,CASRSGQEDSPLHF
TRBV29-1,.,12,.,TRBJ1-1,TGCAGCGGCCGCAGGGAAATCGCTGAAGCTTTCTTT,CSGRREIAEAFF
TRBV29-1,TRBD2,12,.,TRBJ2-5,TGCAGCGTAACTAGCGATCAAGAGACCCAGTACTTC,CSVTSDQETQYF
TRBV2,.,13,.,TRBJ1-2,TGTGCCAGCAGTGGAGGGCTTAACTATGGCTACACCTTC,CASSGGLNYGYTF
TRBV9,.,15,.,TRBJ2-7,TGTGCCAGCAGCGTAGGGGTAGGGGGCTCCTACGAGCAGTACTTC,CASSVGVGGSYEQYF
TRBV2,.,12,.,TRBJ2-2,TGTGCCAGCAGTCAAAACACCGGGGAGCTGTTTTTT,CASSQNTGELFF
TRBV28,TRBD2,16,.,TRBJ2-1,TGTGCCAGCAGTCATTCCAGAGTAGCGGGAGACAATGAGCAGTTCTTC,CASSHSRVAGDNEQFF
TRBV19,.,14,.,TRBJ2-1,TGTGCCAGTAGTCCCGGGAGCCCCTACAATGAGCAGTTCTTC,CASSPGSPYNEQFF
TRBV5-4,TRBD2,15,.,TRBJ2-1,TGTGCCAGCAGCTTGGGAGCGGGAGGTGCAAATGAGCAGTTCTTC,CASSLGAGGANEQFF
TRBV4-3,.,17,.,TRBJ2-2,TGCGCCAGCAGCCAAGATCCAGGGGCCCCGAACACCGGGGAGCTGTTTTTT,CASSQDPGAPNTGELFF
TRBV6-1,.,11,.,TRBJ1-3,TGTGCCAGTAACTCTGGAAACACCATATATTTT,CASNSGNTIYF
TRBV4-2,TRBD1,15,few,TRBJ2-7,TGTGCCAGCAGCCAAGAACGGGACAGCTCCTACGAGCAGTACTTC,CASSQERDSSYEQYF
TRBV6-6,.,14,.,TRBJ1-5,TGTGCCAGCGGGGCGCTCCTCAACAATCAGCCCCAGCATTTT,CASGALLNNQPQHF
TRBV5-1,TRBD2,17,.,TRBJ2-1,TGCGCCAGCAGCTTGGACCCTAGCGGGGGGTCCTACAATGAGCAGTTCTTC,CASSLDPSGGSYNEQFF
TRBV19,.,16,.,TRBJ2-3,TGTGCCAGTAGTATAGCAGGTCCCGGGGGTGCAGATACGCAGTATTTT,CASSIAGPGGADTQYF